The 6 T cell receptor beta chains below come from one sample, sequenced in a study of T cell responses to AZD1222 COVID-19 vaccine. Some clones are missing from TCRdb's copy, which holds only in-frame ones; the method was immunoSEQ multiplex PCR. The sample lists some 90,000 clones, over 75% occurring once. The input for sequencing was peripheral blood, taken on day 0 of AZD1222 vaccination. These receptors were obtained from an adult in good health.

The rearrangement links TRBV7-6 to TRBJ2-7; 8 bases align to TRBD2. CDR3 length: 15 amino acids. The germline V gene encodes CDR1 SGHVS and CDR2 FNYEAQ. J gave up 6 bases and V 7 bases, and 14 bases lay outside the gene matches. In DNA, the CDR3 is TGTGCCAGCACCCCCTTAGCGGGGACGCCTCCCGAGCAGTACTTC. This encodes CASTPLAGTPPEQYF.

The V gene is TRBV28, the J gene TRBJ1-1; possibly TRBD1 for D (6 bases). The CDR3 consists of 15 residues. The V and J ends lost 8 bases and 3 bases respectively, with 19 bases between them. CDR1 MDHEN and CDR2 SYDVKM come from the germline V gene. Here the CDR3 reads CASLGGGTFDTEAFF. CDR3 DNA sequence: TGTGCCAGCCTTGGGGGGGGCACTTTCGACACTGAAGCTTTCTTT.

This clone was observed once. V gene TRBV7-2 combines with J gene TRBJ1-5; TRBD1 aligns across 9 bases. The CDR3 length is 16 residues. Germline CDR1 and CDR2: SGHTA and FQGNSA. V shed 5 bases, J shed 6 bases, and the junction held 11 bases outside the gene matches. This CDR3 reads CASSRAPGQGFQPQHF. The CDR3 DNA reads TGTGCCAGCAGCCGTGCCCCGGGACAGGGATTTCAGCCCCAGCATTTT.

J is TRBJ1-2 and V is TRBV7-6; 7 nucleotides line up with TRBD1. The germline CDR1 and CDR2 sequences are SGHVS and FNYEAQ. V was clipped by 3 bases and J by 1 base; unmatched bases: 8. The CDR3 is 16 residues long. DNA of the CDR3: TGTGCCAGCAGCTTGGGCAGGGGGGGACTTAACTATGGCTACACCTTC. It encodes CASSLGRGGLNYGYTF.

The rearrangement joins TRBV18 to TRBJ2-7; 9 bases line up with TRBD1. This CDR3 has 15 residues. The J segment lost 1 base and the V segment lost 3 bases, leaving 4 bases of the junction unmatched. CDR1 and CDR2 from the germline V gene are KGHSH and LQKENI. The CDR3 reads CASSPRGQGSYEQYF. The CDR3, as DNA: TGTGCCAGCTCACCGCGGGGACAGGGTTCCTACGAGCAGTACTTC. Full variable domain (missing parts from reference TRBV18 and TRBJ2-7): NAGVMQNPRHLVRRRGQEARLRCSPMKGHSHVYWYRQLPEEGLKFMVYLQKENIIDESGMPKERFSAEFPKEGPSILRIQQVVRGDSAAYFCASSPRGQGSYEQYFGPGTRLTVT.

The chain uses TRBV3-1 (or the pseudogene TRBV3-2) and TRBJ1-1, with D possibly matching TRBD1 (6 bases). V was shortened by 3 bases and J by 8 bases, with 10 bases between the two germline ends. Per germline, CDR1 LGHDT and CDR2 YNNKEL (reference sequence). This CDR3 has 12 amino acids. The CDR3 is CASSHGTSEAFF. The CDR3 coding sequence is TGTGCCAGCAGCCACGGGACATCAGAAGCTTTCTTT.